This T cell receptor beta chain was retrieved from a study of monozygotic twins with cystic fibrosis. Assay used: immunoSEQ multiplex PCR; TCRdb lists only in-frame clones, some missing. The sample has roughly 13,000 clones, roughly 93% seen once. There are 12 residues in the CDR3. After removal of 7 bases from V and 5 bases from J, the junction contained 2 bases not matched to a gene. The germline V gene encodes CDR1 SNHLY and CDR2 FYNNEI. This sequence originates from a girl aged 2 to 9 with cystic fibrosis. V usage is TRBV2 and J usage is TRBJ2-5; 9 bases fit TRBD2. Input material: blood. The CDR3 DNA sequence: TGTGCCAGCACGCGGGAGGGGGAGACCCAGTACTTC. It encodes CASTREGETQYF.